These T cell receptor beta chains were read from a single sample in a study of cytomegalovirus exposure and HLA in healthy donors. Assay: immunoSEQ multiplex PCR; the TCRdb copy retains only in-frame clones and omits some. The sample lists around 100,000 clones, over 65% occurring once. Sequenced sample: PBMCs. Every receptor here comes from a man aged 30 to 39 in good health and CMV-seronegative. The CDR3 runs from the conserved cysteine through the conserved F or W. Each record gives: V gene, J gene, clone size, D gene, CDR3 protein, CDR3 DNA. The D gene is left open where the match is weak. Size tells how often a clone was seen (once, few, many) or the class of an expanded clone, and some rows leave it out.

V gene: TRBV7-3; J gene: TRBJ2-1; clone size: .; D gene: TRBD1; CDR3 protein: CASSLTTGGLYNEQFF; CDR3 DNA: TGTGCCAGCAGCTTAACGACAGGGGGCCTTTACAATGAGCAGTTCTTC
V gene: TRBV15; J gene: TRBJ2-1; clone size: .; D gene: .; CDR3 protein: CATSRWTVTLNNEQFF; CDR3 DNA: TGTGCCACCAGCAGATGGACAGTCACTTTGAACAATGAGCAGTTCTTC
V gene: TRBV12-5; J gene: TRBJ2-2; clone size: .; D gene: .; CDR3 protein: CASGLVLSGGHGILSGELFF; CDR3 DNA: TGTGCTAGTGGTTTGGTCCTGTCGGGGGGACATGGGATATTGAGCGGGGAGCTGTTTTTT
V gene: TRBV29-1; J gene: TRBJ1-1; clone size: .; D gene: TRBD1; CDR3 protein: CSVEDPALTNRGWTEAFF; CDR3 DNA: TGCAGCGTTGAGGACCCGGCACTGACAAACAGGGGGTGGACTGAAGCTTTCTTT
V gene: TRBV11-1; J gene: TRBJ2-7; clone size: .; D gene: TRBD1; CDR3 protein: CASSPSPGTGVTYEQYF; CDR3 DNA: TGTGCCAGCAGCCCATCCCCCGGGACAGGGGTAACCTACGAGCAGTACTTC
V gene: TRBV7-9; J gene: TRBJ2-7; clone size: .; D gene: .; CDR3 protein: CASSLATGGRLSYEQYF; CDR3 DNA: TGTGCCAGCAGCTTAGCAACTGGTGGCAGGTTATCCTACGAGCAGTACTTC
V gene: TRBV27; J gene: TRBJ1-6; clone size: .; D gene: .; CDR3 protein: CASSFVSENSPLHF; CDR3 DNA: TGTGCCAGCAGTTTCGTCAGCGAAAATTCACCTCTCCACTTT
V gene: TRBV5-1; J gene: TRBJ1-3; clone size: once; D gene: .; CDR3 protein: CASSLGGLGGNTIYF; CDR3 DNA: TGCGCCAGCAGCTTGGGAGGACTTGGAGGAAACACCATATATTTT
V gene: TRBV4-1; J gene: TRBJ2-3; clone size: .; D gene: .; CDR3 protein: CASSPKAGSTDTQYF; CDR3 DNA: TGCGCCAGCAGCCCCAAGGCCGGGAGCACAGATACGCAGTATTTT
V gene: TRBV29-1; J gene: TRBJ2-3; clone size: few; D gene: .; CDR3 protein: CSVDLLTDTQYF; CDR3 DNA: TGCAGCGTTGACTTGTTGACAGATACGCAGTATTTT
V gene: TRBV28; J gene: TRBJ2-2; clone size: .; D gene: TRBD2; CDR3 protein: CASSSTRLAPGELFF; CDR3 DNA: TGTGCCAGCAGTTCGACCCGACTAGCTCCCGGGGAGCTGTTTTTT
V gene: TRBV7-2; J gene: TRBJ1-5; clone size: .; D gene: .; CDR3 protein: CASSSRSNQPQHF; CDR3 DNA: TGTGCCAGCAGCTCCCGGAGCAATCAGCCCCAGCATTTT
V gene: TRBV19; J gene: TRBJ2-5; clone size: .; D gene: TRBD1; CDR3 protein: CASGPGGYQETQYF; CDR3 DNA: TGTGCCAGTGGTCCAGGGGGTTACCAAGAGACCCAGTACTTC
V gene: TRBV6-1; J gene: TRBJ2-1; clone size: .; D gene: .; CDR3 protein: CASSDGRESNEQFF; CDR3 DNA: TGTGCCAGCAGTGATGGACGGGAGTCAAATGAGCAGTTCTTC
V gene: TRBV5-5; J gene: TRBJ2-7; clone size: .; D gene: .; CDR3 protein: CASSWGVQALYEQYF; CDR3 DNA: TGTGCCAGCAGCTGGGGGGTGCAGGCACTCTACGAGCAGTACTTC
V gene: TRBV9; J gene: TRBJ1-1; clone size: .; D gene: .; CDR3 protein: CASSPGNTEAFF; CDR3 DNA: TGTGCCAGCAGCCCGGGAAACACTGAAGCTTTCTTT
V gene: TRBV7-9; J gene: TRBJ2-7; clone size: once; D gene: .; CDR3 protein: CASSLATGLSYEQYF; CDR3 DNA: TGTGCCAGCAGCTTAGCCACGGGACTCTCCTACGAGCAGTACTTC
V gene: TRBV9; J gene: TRBJ1-3; clone size: few; D gene: .; CDR3 protein: CASSAGVSGNTIYF; CDR3 DNA: TGTGCCAGCAGCGCCGGGGTCTCTGGAAACACCATATATTTT
V gene: TRBV11-1; J gene: TRBJ1-2; clone size: .; D gene: TRBD1; CDR3 protein: CASSSDRDNYGYTF; CDR3 DNA: TGTGCCAGCAGCTCCGACAGGGATAACTATGGCTACACCTTC
V gene: TRBV7-3; J gene: TRBJ1-1; clone size: .; D gene: TRBD1; CDR3 protein: CASSQGLGQEAFF; CDR3 DNA: TGTGCCAGCAGCCAGGGCCTGGGACAGGAAGCTTTCTTT
V gene: TRBV11-2; J gene: TRBJ2-2; clone size: few; D gene: TRBD1; CDR3 protein: CASSFRTGTSTGELFF; CDR3 DNA: TGTGCCAGCAGCTTCAGGACAGGAACATCGACCGGGGAGCTGTTTTTT
V gene: TRBV19; J gene: TRBJ2-7; clone size: once; D gene: .; CDR3 protein: CASSITGGDYEQYF; CDR3 DNA: TGTGCCAGTAGTATAACCGGGGGAGACTACGAGCAGTACTTC
V gene: TRBV4-1; J gene: TRBJ2-7; clone size: .; D gene: TRBD2; CDR3 protein: CASSEREAYEQYF; CDR3 DNA: TGCGCCAGCAGCGAACGGGAGGCATACGAGCAGTACTTC
V gene: TRBV6-5; J gene: TRBJ1-1; clone size: .; D gene: TRBD1; CDR3 protein: CASSRSAGGTEAFF; CDR3 DNA: TGTGCCAGCAGCCGTTCCGCAGGGGGAACTGAAGCTTTCTTT
V gene: TRBV11-2; J gene: TRBJ2-7; clone size: .; D gene: .; CDR3 protein: CASSLDRAGLANYEQYF; CDR3 DNA: TGTGCCAGCAGCTTAGATCGGGCGGGTTTGGCAAACTACGAGCAGTACTTC
V gene: TRBV7-6; J gene: TRBJ2-3; clone size: .; D gene: TRBD2; CDR3 protein: CASSLLTSSDTQYF; CDR3 DNA: TGTGCCAGCAGCTTATTGACTAGCTCAGATACGCAGTATTTT
V gene: TRBV7-6; J gene: TRBJ2-5; clone size: once; D gene: TRBD2; CDR3 protein: CASSLDGGAETQYF; CDR3 DNA: TGTGCCAGCAGCTTGGACGGGGGGGCGGAGACCCAGTACTTC
V gene: TRBV19; J gene: TRBJ1-5; clone size: once; D gene: TRBD1; CDR3 protein: CASSLTGTVYSNQPQHF; CDR3 DNA: TGTGCCAGTAGTCTCACAGGGACAGTCTATAGCAATCAGCCCCAGCATTTT
V gene: TRBV14; J gene: TRBJ2-3; clone size: .; D gene: TRBD2; CDR3 protein: CASSRGLLAGATQYF; CDR3 DNA: TGTGCCAGCAGCCGGGGACTTTTAGCGGGAGCTACGCAGTATTTT
V gene: TRBV11-2; J gene: TRBJ2-7; clone size: .; D gene: TRBD1; CDR3 protein: CASRPPGQAAYEQYF; CDR3 DNA: TGTGCCAGCAGACCACCCGGACAGGCGGCCTACGAGCAGTACTTC
V gene: TRBV9; J gene: TRBJ2-7; clone size: .; D gene: TRBD1; CDR3 protein: CASGVSGRGYGEQYF; CDR3 DNA: TGTGCCAGCGGCGTATCGGGCAGGGGGTACGGCGAGCAGTACTTC
V gene: TRBV27; J gene: TRBJ2-7; clone size: .; D gene: TRBD2; CDR3 protein: CASSPGTSGFYEQYF; CDR3 DNA: TGTGCCAGCAGTCCGGGGACTAGCGGCTTCTACGAGCAGTACTTC
V gene: TRBV11-2; J gene: TRBJ1-2; clone size: .; D gene: .; CDR3 protein: CASSSGFWGYTF; CDR3 DNA: TGTGCCAGCAGCTCGGGATTCTGGGGCTACACCTTC
V gene: TRBV27; J gene: TRBJ2-7; clone size: few; D gene: TRBD1; CDR3 protein: CASSFRGGTGANYEQYF; CDR3 DNA: TGTGCCAGCAGTTTCAGGGGGGGGACAGGGGCGAATTACGAGCAGTACTTC
V gene: TRBV9; J gene: TRBJ2-1; clone size: .; D gene: .; CDR3 protein: CASSGWGSSSYNEQFF; CDR3 DNA: TGTGCCAGCAGCGGATGGGGCTCGAGCTCCTACAATGAGCAGTTCTTC
V gene: TRBV7-9; J gene: TRBJ1-1; clone size: .; D gene: .; CDR3 protein: CASSPPAGAEAFF; CDR3 DNA: TGTGCCAGCAGCCCCCCCGCAGGGGCTGAAGCTTTCTTT
V gene: TRBV30; J gene: TRBJ1-5; clone size: .; D gene: .; CDR3 protein: CAWSVGGLGQPQHF; CDR3 DNA: TGTGCCTGGAGTGTCGGGGGGTTAGGTCAGCCCCAGCATTTT
V gene: TRBV7-7; J gene: TRBJ1-1; clone size: .; D gene: .; CDR3 protein: CASSQWGGMNTEAFF; CDR3 DNA: TGTGCTAGCAGCCAATGGGGCGGCATGAACACTGAAGCTTTCTTT
V gene: TRBV12-5; J gene: TRBJ2-7; clone size: .; D gene: .; CDR3 protein: CASGLALSSEQYF; CDR3 DNA: TGTGCTAGTGGTTTGGCCCTTTCGAGCGAGCAGTACTTC
V gene: TRBV4-2; J gene: TRBJ1-1; clone size: .; D gene: .; CDR3 protein: CASRALSTEAFF; CDR3 DNA: TGTGCCAGCAGAGCCCTAAGCACTGAAGCTTTCTTT
V gene: TRBV5-1; J gene: TRBJ2-1; clone size: .; D gene: TRBD2; CDR3 protein: CASSEGLAGGYNEQFF; CDR3 DNA: TGCGCCAGCAGCGAGGGACTAGCGGGGGGGTACAATGAGCAGTTCTTC
V gene: TRBV4-2; J gene: TRBJ1-6; clone size: .; D gene: .; CDR3 protein: CASSQGGFSNSPLHF; CDR3 DNA: TGTGCCAGCAGCCAGGGAGGGTTTTCGAATTCACCCCTCCACTTT
V gene: TRBV30; J gene: TRBJ1-1; clone size: few; D gene: TRBD1; CDR3 protein: CAWDRGPGAFF; CDR3 DNA: TGTGCCTGGGACAGGGGGCCTGGAGCTTTCTTT
V gene: TRBV11-2; J gene: TRBJ1-5; clone size: .; D gene: .; CDR3 protein: CASSLGAGYSNQPQHF; CDR3 DNA: TGTGCCAGCAGCCTAGGAGCAGGGTACAGCAATCAGCCCCAGCATTTT